The 23 T cell receptor beta chains reported below all come from one sample, sequenced in a study of blood T cell repertoires in COVID-19. Using immunoSEQ multiplex PCR, the repertoire was profiled, and TCRdb retains in-frame clones only, with some absent. The table has some 460,000 clones, about nine tenths seen once; the top ten hold around 0.64%. Sequenced material: PBMCs or T cells enriched from blood (not recorded which). The source is a woman aged 18-29 years who had recovered from COVID-19.

This chain joins TRBV9 and TRBJ2-7; TRBD1 might be the D (6 bases). Looked up from germline, CDR1 is SGDLS and CDR2 is YYNGEE. CDR3 size: 15 residues. V was trimmed by 3 bases and J by 1 base, leaving 14 bases between them. In nucleotides, the CDR3 is TGTGCCAGCAGCGCCTTTAGGGACACGTCCTACGAGCAGTACTTC. Its protein is CASSAFRDTSYEQYF.

The chain has TRBV11-2 and TRBJ2-1; D may be TRBD2 (5 bases). The V end was cut by 5 bases, the J end by 10 bases, with 9 bases between. CDR1 is SGHAT, CDR2 FQNNGV, per germline. The CDR3 runs 11 residues. CDR3 nucleotides: TGTGCCAGCAGCAAAGCGGTAGAGCAGTTCTTC. This sequence encodes CASSKAVEQFF.

The V call is TRBV9, the J call TRBJ2-1; 10 bases agree with TRBD2. The CDR3 covers 17 residues. The J segment lost 7 bases and the V segment lost 1 base, leaving 11 bases of the junction unmatched. Germline CDR1 and CDR2: SGDLS and YYNGEE. The CDR3 nucleotides are TGTGCCAGCAGCGTAAATAGCCTAGCGGGGGTGGGGAATGAGCAGTTCTTC. Encoded protein: CASSVNSLAGVGNEQFF. Filled out from reference TRBV9 and TRBJ2-1, the complete variable domain reads DSGVTQTPKHLITATGQRVTLRCSPRSGDLSVYWYQQSLDQGLQFLIQYYNGEERAKGNILERFSAQQFPDLHSELNLSSLELGDSALYFCASSVNSLAGVGNEQFFGPGTRLTVL.

As DNA, the CDR3 is TGTGCCAGCGGGGCGGGACAGGGAGGACGCACTGAAGCTTTCTTT. Encoded protein: CASGAGQGGRTEAFF. The rearrangement links TRBV28 to TRBJ1-1, with 9 nucleotides matching TRBD1. The ends lost 8 bases at V and 4 bases at J; junction bases unmatched: 11. The CDR3 is made up of 15 amino acids. Germline CDR1 and CDR2: MDHEN and SYDVKM.

V gene TRBV5-1 combines with J gene TRBJ2-1, with TRBD1 as a possible D gene (6 bases). The germline V gene has CDR1 SGHRS and CDR2 YFSETQ. Trimming cost V 0 bases and J 4 bases, with 17 bases left between them. CDR3 size: 17 residues. CDR3 DNA: TGCGCCAGCAGCTTGGCCCTACAGGGATTGTCTTACAATGAGCAGTTCTTC. Translating it yields CASSLALQGLSYNEQFF.

V gene TRBV7-2 combines with J gene TRBJ2-1, with D tentatively TRBD1 (6 bases). V was trimmed by 1 base and J by 3 bases, leaving 19 bases between them. CDR1 is SGHTA and CDR2 is FQGNSA in the germline V gene. The CDR3 consists of 18 residues. CDR3: CASSLVARGGFVYNEQFF. CDR3 sequence (DNA): TGTGCCAGCAGCTTAGTAGCGCGTGGGGGCTTCGTCTACAATGAGCAGTTCTTC. The full variable domain, in which reference TRBV7-2 and TRBJ2-1 provide the parts outside the CDR3, is GAGVSQSPSNKVTEKGKDVELRCDPISGHTALYWYRQSLGQGLEFLIYFQGNSAPDKSGLPSDRFSAERTGGSVSTLTIQRTQQEDSAVYLCASSLVARGGFVYNEQFFGPGTRLTVL.

This rearrangement joins TRBV11-2 to TRBJ1-1; 8 bases align to TRBD1. The CDR3 consists of 14 residues. Unmatched junction bases numbered 5, after V lost 4 bases and J lost 4 bases. The V gene's germline CDR1 is SGHAT and CDR2 FQNNGV. The DNA of the CDR3 is TGTGCCAGCAGCTCGACAGGGGAAGGCACTGAAGCTTTCTTT. Protein product: CASSSTGEGTEAFF. Full variable domain (rest looked up from reference TRBV11-2 and TRBJ1-1): EAGVAQSPRYKIIEKRQSVAFWCNPISGHATLYWYQQILGQGPKLLIQFQNNGVVDDSQLPKDRFSAERLKGVDSTLKIQPAKLEDSAVYLCASSSTGEGTEAFFGQGTRLTVV.

The chain links TRBV19 to TRBJ1-1; D perhaps matches TRBD1 (6 bases). The CDR3 has 15 amino acids. CDR1 LNHDA and CDR2 SQIVND come from the germline V gene (reference sequence). Trimming cost V 7 bases and J 0 bases, with 15 bases left between them. The CDR3 sequence is CASNQGLPLNTEAFF. In nucleotides, the CDR3 is TGTGCCAGTAACCAGGGGCTCCCTTTGAACACTGAAGCTTTCTTT.

The chain uses TRBV5-1 and TRBJ1-2, with D possibly TRBD1 on 5 matching bases. Germline CDR1 and CDR2: SGHRS and YFSETQ. This CDR3 contains 14 residues. V lost 4 bases, J lost 4 bases, and 14 bases lay in between. CDR3: CASSPDIASYGYTF. DNA of the CDR3: TGCGCCAGCAGCCCGGACATCGCGTCCTATGGCTACACCTTC.

The chain uses TRBV14 and TRBJ2-1, with a possible D match to TRBD1 (5 bases). Per the germline V gene, CDR1 is SGHDN and CDR2 is FVKESK. V dropped 3 bases and J dropped 13 bases, with 10 bases sitting between them. This CDR3 spans 11 amino acids. The chain's CDR3 is CASSQNDRQFF. CDR3 nucleotides: TGTGCCAGCAGCCAGAACGACAGACAGTTCTTC.

The genes are TRBV6-5 and TRBJ2-3, with 7 bases fitting TRBD2. CDR1 is MNHEY, CDR2 SVGAGI, per germline. The V gene end was trimmed by 6 bases and the J gene end by 6 bases; junction bases not matched to a gene: 6. CDR3 size: 13 residues. CDR3 in amino acids: CASSIAGVDTQYF. In DNA, the CDR3 is TGTGCCAGCAGCATAGCGGGTGTGGATACGCAGTATTTT.

The V and J genes are TRBV29-1 and TRBJ1-2, with D possibly being TRBD1 (6 bases). Germline V gene lookup returns CDR1 SQVTM and CDR2 ANQGSEA. This CDR3 is built from 13 residues. V was shortened by 3 bases and J by 7 bases, with 15 bases between the two germline ends. The CDR3 DNA sequence: TGCAGCGTTGAGCTCCAGGGGCGCGTTGGCTACACCTTC. Translating it yields CSVELQGRVGYTF.

The chain is built from TRBV14 and TRBJ1-3; TRBD1 agrees at 8 bases. CDR3 length: 15 amino acids. V was pared by 6 bases and J by 1 base, with 5 bases of the junction left unmatched. Germline assignment: CDR1 SGHDN and CDR2 FVKESK. The CDR3 spells CASSPTGVSGNTIYF. In DNA, the CDR3 is TGTGCCAGCAGTCCGACAGGGGTGTCTGGAAACACCATATATTTT.

This chain connects TRBV19 to TRBJ1-2, with TRBD1 matching 7 bases. V was clipped by 6 bases and J by 2 bases; unmatched bases: 3. From germline, CDR1 is LNHDA and CDR2 SQIVND (reference sequence). CDR3 length: 13 residues. The DNA for the CDR3 is TGTGCCAGTAGGCGACAGGGAAACTATGGCTACACCTTC. Its translation is CASRRQGNYGYTF.

This sequence joins TRBV19 and TRBJ1-2, with D possibly matching TRBD1 (5 bases). The CDR3 is made up of 13 amino acids. The V gene's germline CDR1 is LNHDA and CDR2 SQIVND (reference sequence). The ends were cut back, 7 bases at V and 4 bases at J, with 13 bases in the middle. Here the CDR3 reads CASTPNGGYGYTF. The CDR3 nucleotides are TGTGCCAGTACCCCAAACGGGGGCTATGGCTACACCTTC.

This clone was seen just once. Other DNA sequences in this specimen translate into the identical CDR3. The V call is TRBV3-1 (or the pseudogene TRBV3-2), the J call TRBJ1-1; 10 bases are a match to TRBD1. Per germline, CDR1 LGHDT and CDR2 YNNKEL (reference sequence). Trimming removed 3 bases from V and 5 bases from J; junction bases left unmatched: 0. The CDR3 sequence is 13 residues long. The chain's CDR3 is CASSQGQGTEAFF. The CDR3 nucleotides are TGTGCCAGCAGCCAGGGACAGGGGACTGAAGCTTTCTTT.

V usage is TRBV2 and J usage is TRBJ1-1; TRBD1 matches at 7 bases. Trimming removed 6 bases from V and 0 bases from J; junction bases left unmatched: 7. Germline CDR1 and CDR2: SNHLY and FYNNEI. The CDR3 is 15 amino acids. The CDR3 loop is CASRGTVGMNTEAFF. CDR3 coding DNA: TGTGCCAGCAGGGGGACAGTAGGGATGAACACTGAAGCTTTCTTT.

This chain joins TRBV19 and TRBJ1-2, with D unclear. Germline V gives CDR1 LNHDA, CDR2 SQIVND (reference sequence). V lost 6 bases to trimming and J lost 0 bases, with 8 bases between them. This CDR3 is built from 13 residues. This CDR3 reads CASRSIANYGYTF. In DNA form, the CDR3 reads TGTGCCAGTAGATCTATAGCTAACTATGGCTACACCTTC. The complete variable domain, with remaining parts taken from reference TRBV19 and TRBJ1-2, reads DGGITQSPKYLFRKEGQNVTLSCEQNLNHDAMYWYRQDPGQGLRLIYYSQIVNDFQKGDIAEGYSVSREKKESFPLTVTSAQKNPTAFYLCASRSIANYGYTFGSGTRLTVV.

J is TRBJ1-1 and V is TRBV30; D may be TRBD1 (6 bases). From germline, CDR1 is GTSNPN and CDR2 SVGIG (reference sequence). With 7 bases removed from V and 1 base from J, the gap between germline ends came to 19 bases. The CDR3 length is 15 residues. CDR3 loop: CASVQGSAKNTEAFF. The CDR3 DNA reads as TGTGCCTCCGTACAGGGATCGGCAAAGAACACTGAAGCTTTCTTT. The variable domain in full, completed from reference TRBV30 and TRBJ1-1, reads SQTIHQWPATLVQPVGSPLSLECTVEGTSNPNLYWYRQAAGRGLQLLFYSVGIGQISSEVPQNLSASRPQDRQFILSSKKLLLSDSGFYLCASVQGSAKNTEAFFGQGTRLTVV.

This clone is a singleton in its sample. The chain has TRBV6-5 and TRBJ1-1; 8 bases align to TRBD1. Germline CDR1 reads MNHEY; CDR2 reads SVGAGI. The CDR3 is made up of 14 amino acids. J was trimmed by 4 bases and V by 6 bases; bases with no gene match: 7. The DNA for the CDR3 is TGTGCCAGCAGGCTGGGACAGGAAGGCACTGAAGCTTTCTTT. It specifies CASRLGQEGTEAFF.

CDR3 nucleotides: TGTGCCAGCAGCTTAATCCGAGCCAAGGATACGCAGTATTTT. It is translated as CASSLIRAKDTQYF. J is TRBJ2-3 and V is TRBV7-2; D not resolved. The germline gives CDR1 SGHTA, CDR2 FQGNSA. This CDR3 is built from 14 residues. Deletions cut 2 bases from V and 6 bases from J, with 12 bases between.

CDR3 in DNA: TGTGCCAGCAGTTTTACAGGAATCCAAGAGACCCAGTACTTC. Protein sequence: CASSFTGIQETQYF. V usage is TRBV6-5 and J usage is TRBJ2-5, with a possible D match to TRBD1 (5 bases). CDR1 and CDR2 from the germline V gene are MNHEY and SVGAGI. Trimming removed 4 bases from V and 1 base from J, with 10 bases in between. The CDR3 spans 14 residues.

The chain couples TRBV10-1 to TRBJ1-1; unclear D gene. V was clipped by 0 bases and J by 8 bases, with 10 bases between them. Germline CDR1 and CDR2: WNHNN and SYGVQD (reference sequence). The CDR3 spans 13 residues. Here the CDR3 DNA reads TGCGCCAGCAGTGAGTCAACCGATAGAGAAGCTTTCTTT. It specifies CASSESTDREAFF.